The clone carrying this T cell receptor beta chain was observed once. Random hexamers primed reverse transcription of about 0.5 to 1 ug RNA. An immunoSEQ multiplex PCR amplified TCR beta CDR3 over 54 Vbeta and 13 Jbeta. TCRdb called the immunoSEQ multiplex PCR reads again in MiXCR, with one record for every CDR3 protein. The sample holds 100,000 to 150,000 distinct CDR3 sequences, approximately 93% seen once. This entry comes from a study of CD8 T cells in Susac syndrome. Germline V gene lookup returns CDR1 SGDLS and CDR2 YYNGEE. Deletions cut 4 bases from V and 0 bases from J, with 15 bases between. The CDR3 length is 16 residues.

This sequence was found in a human donor with multiple sclerosis. The chain links TRBV9 to TRBJ2-3, with TRBD1 as a possible D gene (5 bases). The sequencing input was CD8+ T cells from PBMCs. In DNA, the CDR3 is TGTGCCAGCAGCCCTCAGGGTCCCCCTAGCACAGATACGCAGTATTTT. It encodes CASSPQGPPSTDTQYF.